What follows describes a single T cell receptor beta chain. Its antigen is unidentified. 13 Jbeta primers and 60 Vbeta primers were used for the PCR. Here immunoSEQ multiplex PCR was the method, and the copy in TCRdb shows in-frame clones only, minus some. The data contain 150,000 to 200,000 clones, around four fifths of them singletons. This CDR3 has 16 amino acids. Germline assignment: CDR1 MGHDK and CDR2 SYGVNS. The ends lost 3 bases at V and 6 bases at J; junction bases unmatched: 9. The entry originates in a study of cytomegalovirus exposure and HLA in healthy donors. Points from the study as a whole: A cluster of highly shared sequence variants was likely a sequencing artifact. The majority of TCR sequences were rare, yet some public TCRs appeared in many donors. CMV serostatus was the sole immune exposure information available.

The chain uses TRBV25-1 and TRBJ2-2; TRBD1 matches 8 bases. Sequencing used PBMCs. The sequence was collected from a man aged 18 to 29 in good health and CMV-seropositive. CDR3 residues: CASSDAGTGIPGELFF. For the CDR3, the DNA is TGTGCCAGCAGTGATGCCGGGACAGGAATCCCCGGGGAGCTGTTTTTT.